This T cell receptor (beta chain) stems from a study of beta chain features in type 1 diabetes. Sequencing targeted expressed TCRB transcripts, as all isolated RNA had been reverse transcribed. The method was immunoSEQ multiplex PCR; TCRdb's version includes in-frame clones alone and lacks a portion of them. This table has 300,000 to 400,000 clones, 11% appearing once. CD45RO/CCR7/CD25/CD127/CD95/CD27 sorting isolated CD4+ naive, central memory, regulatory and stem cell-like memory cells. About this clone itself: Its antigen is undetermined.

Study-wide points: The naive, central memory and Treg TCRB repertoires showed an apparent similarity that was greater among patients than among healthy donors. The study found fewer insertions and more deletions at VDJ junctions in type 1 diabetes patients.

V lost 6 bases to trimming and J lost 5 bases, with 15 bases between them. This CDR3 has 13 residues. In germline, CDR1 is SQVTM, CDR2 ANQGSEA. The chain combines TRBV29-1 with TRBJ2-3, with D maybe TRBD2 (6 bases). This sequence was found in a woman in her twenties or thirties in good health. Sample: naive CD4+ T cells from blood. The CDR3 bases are TGCAGCGTCCAGGTCGAGGAGGGAGATACGCAGTATTTT. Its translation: CSVQVEEGDTQYF.